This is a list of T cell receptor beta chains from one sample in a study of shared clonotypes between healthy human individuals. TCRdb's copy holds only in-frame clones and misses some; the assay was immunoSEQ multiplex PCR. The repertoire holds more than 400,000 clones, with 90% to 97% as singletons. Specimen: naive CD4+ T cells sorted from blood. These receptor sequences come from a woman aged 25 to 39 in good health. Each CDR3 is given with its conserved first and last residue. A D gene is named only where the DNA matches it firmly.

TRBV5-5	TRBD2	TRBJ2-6	CASGLAGTGANVLTF
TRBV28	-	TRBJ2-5	CASSLPRSYGTQYF
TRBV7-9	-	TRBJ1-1	CASSSLEGINTEAFF
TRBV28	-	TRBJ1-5	CASSPGGLRAQPQHF
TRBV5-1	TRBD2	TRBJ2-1	CASSQGLAQTNEQFF
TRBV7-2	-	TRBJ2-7	CASSLIGPGYEQYF
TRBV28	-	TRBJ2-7	CASDSLGDVVEQYF
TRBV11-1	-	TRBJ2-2	CASSQTAGQQTGELFF
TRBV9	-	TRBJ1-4	CASSARGATNEKLFF
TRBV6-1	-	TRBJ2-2	CASSLRTATGELFF
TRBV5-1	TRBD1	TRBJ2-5	CASSQGQGEETQYF
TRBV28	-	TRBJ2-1	CASSLFYNEQFF
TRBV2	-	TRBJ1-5	CASSLQGLNQPQHF
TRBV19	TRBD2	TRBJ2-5	CASSTSLAGGSETQYF
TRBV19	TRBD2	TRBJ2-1	CASTPGGWMDNEQFF
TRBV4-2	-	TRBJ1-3	CASSSAGGKSGNTIYF
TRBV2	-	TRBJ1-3	CASSPGEGNTIYF
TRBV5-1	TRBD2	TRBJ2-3	CASSSSSGTDTQYF
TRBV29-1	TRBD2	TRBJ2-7	CSASSGRNEQYF
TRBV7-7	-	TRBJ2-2	CAAGAGPGWTGELFF
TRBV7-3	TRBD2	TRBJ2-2	CASSSPGLAGGPGTGELFF
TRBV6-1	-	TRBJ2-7	CASSEQPAIYEQYF
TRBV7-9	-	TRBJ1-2	CASSLPSGAWGYTF
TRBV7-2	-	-	CASSFEYYEQYF
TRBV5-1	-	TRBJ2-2	CASSLAGEVTGELFF
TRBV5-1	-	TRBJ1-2	CASSLAPGTPGYTF
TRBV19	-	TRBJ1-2	CASRRPEGYGYTF
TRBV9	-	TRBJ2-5	CASSVEGGTGVVGTQYF
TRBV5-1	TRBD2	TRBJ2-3	CASSLPLAGESDTQYF
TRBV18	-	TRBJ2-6	CASSYSGANVLTF
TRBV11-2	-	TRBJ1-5	CASSLDRRNQPQHF
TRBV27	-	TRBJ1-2	CASSRDGYYGYTF
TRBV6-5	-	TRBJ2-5	CASSYTAGWETQYF
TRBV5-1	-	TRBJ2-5	CASSLGLDRQETQYF
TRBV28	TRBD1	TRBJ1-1	CASRPTGTGNTEAFF
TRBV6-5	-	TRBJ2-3	CASSYSHKDTQYF
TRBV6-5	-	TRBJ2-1	CASRKGRSYNEQFF
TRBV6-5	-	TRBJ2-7	CASSYLDRRSEQYF
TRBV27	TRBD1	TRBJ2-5	CASSSGQAQETQYF
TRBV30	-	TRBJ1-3	CAWRTGASGNTIYF
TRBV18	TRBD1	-	CASSPQTGASSYEQYF
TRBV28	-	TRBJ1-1	CASSLDLNTEAFF
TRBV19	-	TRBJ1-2	CASSIDGSRHGYTF
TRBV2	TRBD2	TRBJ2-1	CASKEGLARQFF
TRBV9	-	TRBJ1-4	CASSVENRVGEKLFF
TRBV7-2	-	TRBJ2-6	CASSSGISGANVLTF